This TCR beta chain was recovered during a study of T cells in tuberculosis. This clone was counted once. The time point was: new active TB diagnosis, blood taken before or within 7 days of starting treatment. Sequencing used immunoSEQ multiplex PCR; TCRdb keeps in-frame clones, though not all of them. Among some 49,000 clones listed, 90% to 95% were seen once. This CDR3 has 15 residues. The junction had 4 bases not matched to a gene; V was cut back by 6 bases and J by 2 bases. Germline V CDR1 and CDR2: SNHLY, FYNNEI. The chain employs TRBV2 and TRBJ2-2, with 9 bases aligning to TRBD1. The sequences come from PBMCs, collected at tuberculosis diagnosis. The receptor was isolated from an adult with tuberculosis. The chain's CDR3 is CASREQGANTGELFF. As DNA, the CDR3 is TGTGCCAGCAGGGAACAGGGGGCTAACACCGGGGAGCTGTTTTTT.